The 29 T cell receptor beta chains reported below all come from one sample, sequenced in a study of T-cell reconstitution after alpha-beta-depleted transplantation in children. A library of TCRbeta sequences, prepared with unique molecular identifiers, was generated. MiXCR, applied by TCRdb to the PCR reads, yields one record per CDR3 protein. The sample consists of fewer than 700,000 distinct CDR3 sequences, over 10% of them appearing once. Sequenced material: PBMCs, mostly from graft donor cells, taken 360 days after TCRalphabeta/CD19-depleted stem cell transplant. The receptors originated from a male patient younger than 18 who had a stem cell transplant for acute myeloid leukemia, so the T cells may come from the graft donor.

This chain joins TRBV4-2 and TRBJ2-5; 7 bases map to TRBD1. CDR1 LGHNA and CDR2 YNFKEQ come from the germline V gene. Trimming cost V 0 bases and J 2 bases; bases outside gene matches: 6. This CDR3 spans 16 amino acids. As DNA, the CDR3 is TGTGCCAGCAGCCAAGAGCCCATCAGGGGGCAAGAGACCCAGTACTTC. This sequence encodes CASSQEPIRGQETQYF.

CDR3 protein: CASSPNPLPGELFF. The CDR3 region has the DNA TGTGCCAGTAGCCCGAACCCCCTGCCCGGGGAGCTGTTTTTT. The chain carries TRBV19 and TRBJ2-2, with D hard to call. The V gene lost 6 bases and the J gene lost 6 bases, with 14 bases spanning the gap. CDR1 and CDR2 (germline): LNHDA, SQIVND (reference sequence). The CDR3 has 14 amino acids.

This clonotype was counted ten times or more. The chain joins TRBV10-3 to TRBJ2-2, with 10 bases aligning to TRBD2. The junction had 12 bases not matched to a gene; V was cut back by 8 bases and J by 3 bases. CDR1 is ENHRY and CDR2 is SYGVKD in the germline V gene. The length of the CDR3 is 17 residues. CDR3 sequence reads: CAIPNSAGTSDTGELFF. The CDR3 bases are TGTGCCATCCCGAATAGCGCCGGGACTAGCGACACCGGGGAGCTGTTTTTT.

The gene calls are TRBV4-3 and TRBJ1-5; no firm D call. V was pared by 4 bases and J by 2 bases, with 12 bases between. Looked up from germline, CDR1 is LGHNA and CDR2 is YSLEER. The CDR3 consists of 15 residues. The CDR3 reads CASSPRGRGNQPQHF. DNA of the CDR3: TGCGCCAGCAGCCCCCGCGGGAGGGGCAATCAGCCCCAGCATTTT.

The gene calls are TRBV7-2 and TRBJ2-1; D possibly matches TRBD1 or TRBD2 (5 bases each). Trimming took 1 base from V and 3 from J, leaving 16 bases between them. This CDR3 region has 17 residues. Germline-derived CDR1 and CDR2 are SGHTA and FQGNSA. The CDR3 sequence is CASSLVGVSRSYNEQFF. In nucleotides, the CDR3 is TGTGCCAGCAGCTTAGTGGGGGTTTCCCGTAGCTACAATGAGCAGTTCTTC.

Written as DNA, the CDR3 is TGCGCCAGCAGCTTTACAATTGCGGGGGTAGAGACCCAGTACTTC. Translating it yields CASSFTIAGVETQYF. The genes are TRBV5-1 and TRBJ2-5; TRBD2 agrees at 7 bases. Germline CDR1 SGHRS, CDR2 YFSETQ. The CDR3 is 15 amino acids. V lost 2 bases and J lost 4; bases outside the gene matches: 8.

Of note for this clonotype: A read error may produce the germline difference seen at one junction end. This rearrangement joins TRBV7-7 to TRBJ1-2; D uncertain. This CDR3 region has 18 residues. Looked up from germline, CDR1 is SSHAT and CDR2 is FNYEAQ (reference sequence). Here the CDR3 DNA reads TGTGCTAGCAGCCCAAGCCTCTGGTGGACGGAATGCGGCTATGGCTACACCTTC. It translates to CASSPSLWWTECGYGYTF.

V is TRBV20-1 and J is TRBJ2-7, with D perhaps TRBD2 (6 bases). CDR1 DFQATT and CDR2 SNEGSKA come from the germline V gene (reference sequence). The V end lost 6 bases, the J end lost 1 base, and 16 bases lay between the germline ends. The CDR3 is 14 amino acids. CDR3 nucleotides: TGCAGTGCCATCGGGGGACCGGGGTCCTACGAGCAGTACTTC. Protein product: CSAIGGPGSYEQYF.

This clonotype occurred a few times. The CDR3 bases are TGTGCCAGCCGCCTGAGCGGGGGGATAGCCTACAATGAGCAGTTCTTC. Its translation: CASRLSGGIAYNEQFF. The chain links TRBV28 to TRBJ2-1; 9 positions match TRBD2. CDR1 MDHEN and CDR2 SYDVKM come from the germline V gene. CDR3 length: 16 residues. Germline trimming cut 8 bases from V and 2 bases from J; bases unmatched to any gene: 10. The full variable domain, with the rest looked up from reference TRBV28 and TRBJ2-1, is DVKVTQSSRYLVKRTGEKVFLECVQDMDHENMFWYRQDPGLGLRLIYFSYDVKMKEKGDIPEGYSVSREKKERFSLILESASTNQTSMYLCASRLSGGIAYNEQFFGPGTRLTVL.

This clonotype has more than one count but fewer than ten. The CDR3 sequence is CASSLGLGEDEQYF. The CDR3 DNA follows: TGTGCCAGCAGTTTAGGGCTAGGAGAGGACGAGCAGTACTTC. This rearrangement joins TRBV12-3 or TRBV12-4 to TRBJ2-7; D unclear. The CDR3 has 14 amino acids. The germline V and J ends were trimmed by 1 base and 5 bases, with 12 bases remaining between them.

This clonotype has only a few counts. This rearrangement joins TRBV20-1 to TRBJ1-5; no clear D gene. The CDR3 consists of 15 residues. Germline assignment: CDR1 DFQATT and CDR2 SNEGSKA (reference sequence). Trimming cost V 1 base and J 3 bases, with 13 bases left between them. In DNA, the CDR3 is TGCAGTGCTAGAGTGCCGGGGAATGTCAATCAGCCCCAGCATTTT. Protein product: CSARVPGNVNQPQHF.

This clonotype was observed a few times. The chain links TRBV14 to TRBJ2-5; weak D call: TRBD1 (6 bases). The V and J ends lost 2 bases and 5 bases respectively, with 15 bases between them. CDR1 and CDR2 (germline): SGHDN, FVKESK. This CDR3 is built from 15 residues. CDR3 protein: CASSQSVGAGETQYF. CDR3 nucleotides: TGTGCCAGCAGCCAATCGGTGGGGGCCGGGGAGACCCAGTACTTC. Full variable domain (outside the CDR3, taken from reference TRBV14 and TRBJ2-5): EAGVTQFPSHSVIEKGQTVTLRCDPISGHDNLYWYRRVMGKEIKFLLHFVKESKQDESGMPNNRFLAERTGGTYSTLKVQPAELEDSGVYFCASSQSVGAGETQYFGPGTRLLVL.

The J gene is TRBJ2-5, the V gene TRBV25-1, with 9 bases identical to TRBD1. The germline V gene encodes CDR1 MGHDK and CDR2 SYGVNS. Unmatched junction bases numbered 4, after V lost 1 base and J lost 4 bases. The CDR3 consists of 15 residues. The CDR3 loop is CASSEWGTGRETQYF. CDR3 DNA sequence: TGTGCCAGCAGTGAATGGGGGACAGGGAGAGAGACCCAGTACTTC.

The CDR3, as DNA: TGCGCCAGCAGCCAAGAGAAGTGGGGCAATGAGCAGTTCTTC. Amino acid sequence: CASSQEKWGNEQFF. The V gene is TRBV4-3, the J gene TRBJ2-1, with unresolved D. CDR3 length equals 14 residues. Germline CDR1 reads LGHNA; CDR2 reads YSLEER. The germline V and J ends were trimmed by 0 bases and 6 bases, with 9 bases remaining between them.

The chain employs TRBV19 and TRBJ2-7; D not resolved. V was trimmed by 0 bases and J by 3 bases, leaving 6 bases between them. Germline assignment: CDR1 LNHDA and CDR2 SQIVND (reference sequence). The CDR3 covers 13 residues. CDR3 amino acids: CASSIEGFYEQYF. The CDR3, as DNA: TGTGCCAGTAGTATAGAGGGCTTCTACGAGCAGTACTTC.

This clonotype was found a few times. The chain links TRBV5-5 to TRBJ2-5, with 13 bases lining up with TRBD2. Germline V CDR1 and CDR2: SGHKS, YYEKEE (reference sequence). This CDR3 comprises 14 residues. V lost 10 bases, J lost 7 bases, and 10 bases stayed unmatched. The CDR3 reads CAGTSGIIGATQYF. The CDR3 bases are TGTGCCGGGACTAGCGGGATCATCGGGGCGACCCAGTACTTC.

The rearrangement links TRBV20-1 to TRBJ2-1; 7 bases are shared with TRBD2. The V gene end was trimmed by 4 bases and the J gene end by 0 bases; junction bases not matched to a gene: 15. The germline V gene has CDR1 DFQATT and CDR2 SNEGSKA (reference sequence). This CDR3 is 18 amino acids long. The CDR3 region is CSAKGQGAGSSSYNEQFF. CDR3 nucleotides: TGCAGTGCTAAGGGGCAGGGAGCGGGATCTAGCTCCTACAATGAGCAGTTCTTC.

This clonotype was observed a few times. This chain uses TRBV12-3 or TRBV12-4 with TRBJ2-1; 7 nucleotides match TRBD2. Trimming took 5 bases from V and 6 from J; bases not matched to a gene: 13. The CDR3 length is 16 residues. CDR3 coding DNA: TGTGCCAGCAGTGACCTAAGCGGGACGGTCTTCAATGAGCAGTTCTTC. The encoded protein is CASSDLSGTVFNEQFF.

This clonotype was observed a handful of times. The chain couples TRBV4-2 to TRBJ2-1; 14 nucleotides line up with TRBD2. CDR1 and CDR2 from the germline V gene are LGHNA and YNFKEQ. The CDR3 is 19 amino acids. Trimming took 4 bases from V and 2 from J; bases not matched to a gene: 10. This CDR3 is CASSPIGLAGGSAYNEQFF. The DNA of the CDR3 is TGTGCCAGCAGCCCGATAGGACTAGCGGGAGGCTCCGCCTACAATGAGCAGTTCTTC.

This clonotype has ten or more counts. The CDR3 bases are TGTGCCAGCAGCTTAGACCTCAGGGGCAATCAGCCCCAGCATTTT. It yields the protein CASSLDLRGNQPQHF. The rearrangement links TRBV7-2 to TRBJ1-5, with a tentative D call TRBD1 (5 bases). V gave up 1 base and J gave up 2 bases, with 9 bases separating them. This CDR3 spans 15 amino acids. Germline CDR1 reads SGHTA; CDR2 reads FQGNSA.

CDR3 protein: CSLGQGQETQYF. The CDR3 DNA reads as TGCAGCCTTGGACAGGGCCAAGAGACCCAGTACTTC. The chain uses TRBV29-1 and TRBJ2-5; TRBD1 agrees at 8 bases. The germline V gene has CDR1 SQVTM and CDR2 ANQGSEA. CDR3 size: 12 residues. With V trimmed by 8 bases and J by 1 base, 3 bases remained unmatched. The variable domain in full, with the rest retrieved from reference TRBV29-1 and TRBJ2-5, is SAVISQKPSRDICQRGTSLTIQCQVDSQVTMMFWYRQQPGQSLTLIATANQGSEATYESGFVIDKFPISRPNLTFSTLTVSNMSPEDSSIYLCSLGQGQETQYFGPGTRLLVL.

The V call is TRBV30, the J call TRBJ2-2; no clear D. The V and J ends lost 1 base and 5 bases respectively, with 2 bases between them. Germline assignment: CDR1 GTSNPN and CDR2 SVGIG (reference sequence). This CDR3 has 11 residues. CDR3 region: CAWSETGELFF. In DNA form, the CDR3 reads TGTGCCTGGAGTGAGACCGGGGAGCTGTTTTTT.

The chain has TRBV6-2 or TRBV6-3 and TRBJ2-7; 7 bases are a match to TRBD2. The CDR3 contains 16 residues. Germline V lookup: CDR1 MNHEY, CDR2 SVGEGT. Trimming at V came to 6 bases and at J to 7 bases, leaving 18 bases not matched to a gene. Written as DNA, the CDR3 is TGTGCCAGCAGCCAACAATTAAGCGGGGTGGTCAAGGAGCAGTACTTC. Its translation: CASSQQLSGVVKEQYF.

J is TRBJ1-2 and V is TRBV15; 10 bases align to TRBD1. The CDR3 is made up of 17 amino acids. Per germline, CDR1 LNHNV and CDR2 YYDKDF (reference sequence). With 0 bases clipped from V and 6 bases from J, the junction kept 10 bases outside the gene matches. The CDR3 protein is CATSRDYAGQGEDGYTF. As DNA, the CDR3 is TGTGCCACCAGCAGAGATTACGCTGGACAGGGGGAAGATGGCTACACCTTC.

The chain joins TRBV18 to TRBJ2-4; 10 bases fit TRBD1. V was pared by 3 bases and J by 4 bases, with 6 bases of the junction left unmatched. Germline CDR1 and CDR2: KGHSH and LQKENI. This CDR3 is built from 16 residues. In DNA, the CDR3 is TGTGCCAGCTCACCCCGCGGGACAGGGGCAAAAAACATTCAGTACTTC. As protein: CASSPRGTGAKNIQYF.

This chain uses TRBV20-1 with TRBJ2-1, with D perhaps TRBD2 (6 bases). Trimming took off 6 bases at V and 0 bases at J, with 18 bases between the two ends. This CDR3 has 16 residues. Per germline, CDR1 DFQATT and CDR2 SNEGSKA (reference sequence). The CDR3 DNA follows: TGCAGTGCCGCACCCATAGCGGCCAGCTCCTACAATGAGCAGTTCTTC. It is translated as CSAAPIAASSYNEQFF.

This clonotype was observed a handful of times. The V and J genes are TRBV11-2 and TRBJ2-3; D is ambiguous. Looked up from germline, CDR1 is SGHAT and CDR2 is FQNNGV. The CDR3 runs to 15 residues. V was shortened by 2 bases and J by 3 bases, with 12 bases between the two germline ends. CDR3 sequence: CASSLRRIYTDTQYF. The CDR3 DNA follows: TGTGCCAGCAGCTTACGGAGAATATATACAGATACGCAGTATTTT.

The chain recombines TRBV11-2 with TRBJ2-5; D remains unclear. V lost 6 bases and J lost 5, with 19 bases in between. This CDR3 spans 15 amino acids. Germline loops: CDR1 SGHAT, CDR2 FQNNGV. CDR3 residues: CASRRPLFPRETQYF. The CDR3 DNA reads TGTGCCAGCAGGAGACCTCTCTTCCCTCGGGAGACCCAGTACTTC.

The CDR3 protein is CSASGRGQEQYF. CDR3 bases: TGCAGTGCTAGCGGCAGGGGGCAAGAGCAGTACTTC. V gene TRBV20-1 combines with J gene TRBJ2-7, with 8 bases that match TRBD1. J was trimmed by 7 bases and V by 3 bases; bases with no gene match: 5. The CDR3 sequence is 12 residues long. The germline V gene has CDR1 DFQATT and CDR2 SNEGSKA (reference sequence).